This entry lists 26 T cell receptor beta chains sequenced from one sample in a study of OX40 agonist ivuxolimab in advanced cancers. Repertoires were generated with immunoSEQ multiplex PCR, while TCRdb's copy carries only in-frame clones and drops some. In the table there are roughly 61,000 clones, approximately 77% of which are singletons. The sequencing here drew on CD4+ or CD8+ T cells sorted from blood, taken in a trial of the OX40 agonist ivuxolimab. The receptors originated from an adult with an advanced solid tumor such as melanoma, head and neck, liver or kidney cancer.

The chain uses TRBV4-1 and TRBJ2-1; 15 nucleotides line up with TRBD2. V lost 3 bases and J lost 7; bases outside the gene matches: 4. Germline V gene data show CDR1 as MGHRA and CDR2 as YSYEKL. CDR3 length: 16 residues. The CDR3 DNA reads TGCGCCAGCAGCCAGAACGGACTAGCGGGAGGGAATGAGCAGTTCTTC. It translates to CASSQNGLAGGNEQFF.

V gene TRBV7-3 combines with J gene TRBJ2-1; TRBD1 agrees at 7 bases. This CDR3 region has 14 residues. Germline lookup yields CDR1 SGHTA and CDR2 FQGTGA. The ends lost 2 bases at V and 5 bases at J; junction bases unmatched: 3. CDR3 in DNA: TGTGCCAGCAGCTTATCGGGACAGAACAATGAGCAGTTCTTC. It specifies CASSLSGQNNEQFF.

The chain uses TRBV7-9 and TRBJ2-5; 12 nucleotides agree with TRBD1. Losses at the gene ends were 5 bases for V and 4 bases for J; bases not matched to a gene: 11. The CDR3 length is 17 residues. Germline loops: CDR1 SEHNR, CDR2 FQNEAQ (reference sequence). In DNA, the CDR3 is TGTGCCAGCAGCCCCACAGGGACAGGGGGCTCCCTAGAGACCCAGTACTTC. It encodes CASSPTGTGGSLETQYF.

V and J are TRBV7-9 and TRBJ1-3, with D hard to call. Germline loops: CDR1 SEHNR, CDR2 FQNEAQ (reference sequence). This CDR3 is 13 amino acids long. Trimming left V 3 bases short and J 0 bases short, with 3 bases between. The CDR3: CASSLTSGNTIYF. CDR3 DNA sequence: TGTGCCAGCAGCTTGACCTCTGGAAACACCATATATTTT.

The J gene is TRBJ1-1, the V gene TRBV19; no clear D gene. The CDR3 totals 13 residues. Germline values: CDR1 LNHDA, CDR2 SQIVND (reference sequence). Trimming cost V 3 bases and J 1 base, with 6 bases left between them. The CDR3 DNA reads TGTGCCAGTAGTATTATGGAGAACACTGAAGCTTTCTTT. It codes for CASSIMENTEAFF.

The genes are TRBV18 and TRBJ2-1; D gene unclear. The CDR3 is made up of 15 amino acids. The ends were cut back, 2 bases at V and 2 bases at J, with 10 bases in the middle. CDR1 and CDR2 from the germline V gene are KGHSH and LQKENI. In DNA form, the CDR3 reads TGTGCCAGCTCACCATGGGCAAGCGCCTACAATGAGCAGTTCTTC. Its translation is CASSPWASAYNEQFF. The variable domain in full, with the rest retrieved from reference TRBV18 and TRBJ2-1, is NAGVMQNPRHLVRRRGQEARLRCSPMKGHSHVYWYRQLPEEGLKFMVYLQKENIIDESGMPKERFSAEFPKEGPSILRIQQVVRGDSAAYFCASSPWASAYNEQFFGPGTRLTVL.

This rearrangement joins TRBV4-3 to TRBJ1-1; unclear D gene. Trimming stripped 0 bases from V and 10 bases from J, with 15 bases between. CDR1 and CDR2 from the germline V gene are LGHNA and YSLEER. This CDR3 spans 14 amino acids. CDR3 region: CASSQERESRVAFF. CDR3 DNA: TGCGCCAGCAGCCAAGAACGGGAGTCCCGCGTAGCTTTCTTT.

The chain couples TRBV10-3 to TRBJ1-5; D might be TRBD1 (5 bases). V lost 0 bases and J lost 7, with 13 bases in between. In germline, CDR1 is ENHRY, CDR2 SYGVKD. The CDR3 has 15 residues. CDR3 in DNA: TGTGCCATCAGTGAGTCGTATGAGGGGATCCAGCCCCAGCATTTT. This translates into CAISESYEGIQPQHF.

This clone was observed a few times. The chain has TRBV27 and TRBJ1-2; TRBD1 aligns across 7 bases. This CDR3 contains 14 residues. The J segment lost 5 bases and the V segment lost 4 bases, leaving 7 bases of the junction unmatched. Germline assignment: CDR1 MNHEY and CDR2 SMNVEV (reference sequence). CDR3 in amino acids: CASSSRQGGYGYTF. Here the CDR3 DNA reads TGTGCCAGCAGTTCTCGACAGGGAGGATATGGCTACACCTTC.

The rearrangement joins TRBV13 to TRBJ1-1; D uncertain. The germline CDR1 and CDR2 sequences are PRHDT and FYEKMQ (reference sequence). The CDR3 has 14 amino acids. V was pared by 2 bases and J by 4 bases, with 11 bases between. CDR3 nucleotide sequence: TGTGCCAGCAGCTTAAGCGCGCGGGGCACTGAAGCTTTCTTT. This translates into CASSLSARGTEAFF. Drawing the rest from reference TRBV13 and TRBJ1-1, the complete variable domain is AAGVIQSPRHLIKEKRETATLKCYPIPRHDTVYWYQQGPGQDPQFLISFYEKMQSDKGSIPDRFSAQQFSDYHSELNMSSLELGDSALYFCASSLSARGTEAFFGQGTRLTVV.

The gene calls are TRBV5-1 and TRBJ1-1; 7 bases match TRBD1. The V gene end was trimmed by 4 bases and the J gene end by 1 base; junction bases not matched to a gene: 7. This CDR3 comprises 15 residues. Germline V gene lookup returns CDR1 SGHRS and CDR2 YFSETQ. The DNA for the CDR3 is TGCGCCAGCAGCCCGGTAGGGGGCAGGAACACTGAAGCTTTCTTT. Its protein is CASSPVGGRNTEAFF.

With regard to this clone: One junction end does not reproduce the germline sequence, and a read error may be involved. V usage is TRBV9 and J usage is TRBJ2-7, with a tentative D call TRBD1 (5 bases). The CDR3 runs 14 residues. Germline V gene data show CDR1 as SGDLS and CDR2 as YYNGEE. The chain's CDR3 is CAGSVNVQGSEQYF. CDR3 nucleotide sequence: TGTGCCGGCAGCGTGAACGTTCAGGGTTCGGAGCAGTACTTC.

The chain is built from TRBV11-2 and TRBJ2-7, with D hard to call. CDR3 length: 15 residues. V dropped 1 base and J dropped 3 bases, with 13 bases sitting between them. Germline assignment: CDR1 SGHAT and CDR2 FQNNGV. The CDR3 DNA sequence: TGTGCCAGCAGCTTAGGTAATATTGGCGGCTACGAGCAGTACTTC. Its protein is CASSLGNIGGYEQYF.

V gene TRBV30 combines with J gene TRBJ1-4; 7 bases are a match to TRBD1. With 0 bases clipped from V and 1 base from J, the junction kept 5 bases outside the gene matches. The CDR3 runs to 16 residues. Per the germline V gene, CDR1 is GTSNPN and CDR2 is SVGIG (reference sequence). The CDR3 DNA is TGTGCCTGGAGTGTCGGGCAGGGGGTAACTAATGAAAAACTGTTTTTT. It codes for CAWSVGQGVTNEKLFF.

The V and J genes are TRBV5-1 and TRBJ1-3; no clear D. Germline loops: CDR1 SGHRS, CDR2 YFSETQ. Trimming removed 3 bases at V and 0 bases at J, with 7 bases between. The CDR3 spans 14 residues. In DNA, the CDR3 is TGCGCCAGCAGCTCAGGACTCTCTGGAAACACCATATATTTT. It is translated as CASSSGLSGNTIYF.

This clone has a single count. The rearrangement joins TRBV4-2 to TRBJ2-1; 7 nucleotides align to TRBD2. The CDR3 extends over 13 amino acids. Germline CDR1 is LGHNA and CDR2 is YNFKEQ. Unmatched junction bases numbered 4, after V lost 4 bases and J lost 7 bases. The CDR3 DNA reads as TGTGCCAGCAGCCGGACTAGTTATAATGAGCAGTTCTTC. It codes for CASSRTSYNEQFF.

The J gene is TRBJ1-2, the V gene TRBV10-2, with D possibly being TRBD1 (6 bases). Trimming cost V 6 bases and J 8 bases, with 16 bases left between them. This CDR3 is 13 amino acids long. Per germline, CDR1 WSHSY and CDR2 SAAADI. The CDR3 nucleotides read TGCGCCAGCAGCCCCAGACAGAGGGGGGGCTACACCTTC. It translates to CASSPRQRGGYTF.

The V call is TRBV5-8, the J call TRBJ2-5; D call uncertain. The better agreement between TRBJ2-7 and the DNA end casts doubt on the J call. The V gene's germline CDR1 is SGHTS and CDR2 YDEGEE. This CDR3 is 12 amino acids long. The CDR3 reads CASSLRTYEQYF. CDR3 DNA: TGTGCCAGCAGCCTCCGGACGTACGAGCAGTACTTC.

The rearrangement uses TRBV5-4 and TRBJ1-2, with D hard to call. The CDR3 extends over 13 amino acids. V gave up 0 bases and J gave up 5 bases, with 8 bases separating them. Per the germline V gene, CDR1 is SGHNT and CDR2 is YYREEE (reference sequence). The CDR3 protein is CASSLDGRYGYTF. The CDR3 nucleotides read TGTGCCAGCAGCTTGGACGGACGGTATGGCTACACCTTC. Supplemented by reference TRBV5-4 and TRBJ1-2, the full variable domain reads ETGVTQSPTHLIKTRGQQVTLRCSSQSGHNTVSWYQQALGQGPQFIFQYYREEENGRGNFPPRFSGLQFPNYSSELNVNALELDDSALYLCASSLDGRYGYTFGSGTRLTVV.

This chain links TRBV4-1 with TRBJ1-3; no reliable D call. CDR3 length: 17 residues. V was trimmed by 1 base and J by 2 bases, leaving 15 bases between them. Germline values: CDR1 MGHRA, CDR2 YSYEKL. CDR3 sequence: CASSQGRGRITGNTIYF. The CDR3 bases are TGCGCCAGCAGCCAAGGTCGAGGCAGGATAACTGGAAACACCATATATTTT.

The V call is TRBV7-9, the J call TRBJ2-5, with D perhaps being TRBD1 or TRBD2 (5 bases each). V dropped 1 base and J dropped 7 bases, with 7 bases sitting between them. Germline CDR1 reads SEHNR; CDR2 reads FQNEAQ (reference sequence). The CDR3 extends over 12 amino acids. The CDR3 DNA is TGTGCCAGCAGCTTAGAGGGGACGACCCAGTACTTC. It encodes CASSLEGTTQYF.

The chain employs TRBV7-9 and TRBJ1-1, with no clear D. Trimming took 2 bases from V and 6 from J, leaving 13 bases between them. The germline gives CDR1 SEHNR, CDR2 FQNEAQ (reference sequence). This CDR3 has 14 amino acids. CDR3 sequence (DNA): TGTGCCAGCAGCTTAAGGGCTGGGTACGCTGAAGCTTTCTTT. Translated: CASSLRAGYAEAFF. Looking up the rest from reference TRBV7-9 and TRBJ1-1 gives the full variable domain: DTGVSQNPRHKITKRGQNVTFRCDPISEHNRLYWYRQTLGQGPEFLTYFQNEAQLEKSRLLSDRFSAERPKGSFSTLEIQRTEQGDSAMYLCASSLRAGYAEAFFGQGTRLTVV.

This clone was observed a single time. The V call is TRBV5-4, the J call TRBJ2-3, with TRBD2 identical over 11 bases. The CDR3 spans 17 residues. J gave up 7 bases and V 0 bases, and 10 bases lay outside the gene matches. The germline CDR1 and CDR2 sequences are SGHNT and YYREEE (reference sequence). The CDR3 region has the DNA TGTGCCAGCAGCTTGGTTGTACTAGCGGGAGCCATGAATACGCAGTATTTT. It encodes CASSLVVLAGAMNTQYF.

This rearrangement joins TRBV7-9 to TRBJ1-2; D may be TRBD1 (5 bases). Germline V gene sequence: CDR1 SEHNR, CDR2 FQNEAQ (reference sequence). Trimming left V 3 bases short and J 1 base short, with 15 bases between. The CDR3 has 16 amino acids. Here the CDR3 DNA reads TGTGCCAGCAGCTTTCAATCGGGGGGATTTAACTATGGCTACACCTTC. Protein product: CASSFQSGGFNYGYTF.

This chain connects TRBV4-1 to TRBJ2-7; 8 bases match TRBD2. From germline, CDR1 is MGHRA and CDR2 YSYEKL. Losses at the gene ends were 4 bases for V and 3 bases for J; bases not matched to a gene: 11. This CDR3 is built from 16 residues. The CDR3 loop is CASSPNRQREYYEQYF. CDR3 DNA sequence: TGCGCCAGCAGCCCGAACCGGCAGCGGGAGTACTACGAGCAGTACTTC.

The chain recombines TRBV6-6 with TRBJ2-5, with 11 bases that match TRBD2. Unmatched junction bases numbered 9, after V lost 8 bases and J lost 4 bases. Germline CDR1 MNHNY, CDR2 SVGAGI (reference sequence). This CDR3 has 15 residues. CDR3 bases: TGTGCCAGCGGCTATACCCTAGCGGGAGGAGAGACCCAGTACTTC. Translation: CASGYTLAGGETQYF.